This T cell receptor beta chain was observed in a study of blood T cell repertoires in COVID-19 (TCRdb year 2020). At the level of the whole study: Collaborator samples came from the United States, Italy and Spain and covered acute and convalescent phases of COVID-19. The repertoires were made available in a free public database intended to serve as a resource for research on the immune response to SARS-CoV-2. Sample metadata almost always included a de-identified subject ID, COVID-19 status, age in years and sex. The samples were drawn from two sources: the first 160 participants of the ongoing ImmuneRACE study, and 1,200 or so subjects contributed by 6 global collaborators. Where HLA class I and class II types were available, the types were taken from metadata supplied by the sample provider, not from assay-based typing. The material from the prospective study consisted of cDNA or gDNA derived from T cells, B-cell-depleted T cells, or PBMCs. The dataset comprised deeply sampled blood TCRbeta repertoires from subjects exposed to, actively infected with, or recovered from COVID-19. Beyond this particular receptor, the publication reports: Clinical and demographic metadata were provided uncurated, with the amount varying by source and participant.

In the prospective study, participants were 18 to 89 years old, resided in under 30 geographic areas of the United States, and were enrolled through a virtual design. To assign participants to cohorts, the prospective study relied on clinical history that participants themselves reported in a screening survey and a study questionnaire. A participant counted as exposed if, within 2 weeks of entering the study, that participant had been in contact with someone who had a PCR-confirmed or clinician-diagnosed COVID-19 case. In the prospective study, mobile phlebotomists collected whole blood, serum and a nasopharyngeal or oropharyngeal swab from each participant. Additional blood draws and questionnaires over an approximately two-month period could optionally be provided by prospective study participants. Before DNA extraction, blood samples from the prospective study were shipped at room temperature or frozen.

TCRbeta CDR3 regions were amplified from genomic DNA using the immunoSEQ Assay, a bias-controlled multiplex PCR. As for how the authors treated the data: Nucleated cell counts per sample were estimated from amplification of reference gene primers within the assay. To quantify the absolute abundance of each unique TCRbeta CDR3 rearrangement, sequence reads were collapsed and filtered. For each sample, productive Simpson clonality was calculated as the square root of Simpson's diversity index across productive rearrangements. This immuneACCESS table, as held by TCRdb, lists in-frame sequences with V and J called but not all clones. Of the missing ones, under half trace to an unresolved V gene in checked studies; the others have no known cause. The V and J calls and the clone size are those of that table, but D and trimming were determined from the DNA. In this sample the table shows approximately 250,000 clones, over 80% of which occur a single time. The ten top clones hold about 2.9% of the sample.

On this clone itself: Its antigen is not yet known. No much larger clonotype is one base removed from it; base qualities were not supplied.

Material for sequencing was PBMCs or T cells enriched from blood (not recorded which). The source of this sequence is a woman aged 40 to 55 who had been exposed to COVID-19.

The CDR3 protein sequence reads: CATSQGQEAYEQYF. In nucleotides, the sequence is TGTGCCACCAGCCAAGGGCAGGAGGCCTACGAGCAGTACTTC. The chain is made from TRBV6-5 and TRBJ2-7; the D gene is perhaps TRBD2, on 5 matching bases. As encoded in the germline V gene, CDR1 is MNHEY while CDR2 is SVGAGI. Including cysteine and phenylalanine, the CDR3 has 14 amino acids. The entry retains the CDR3 DNA only, 42 bases that are in frame from base 1. The trim is 10 bases for V and 2 bases for J, with a gap of 18 bases between the germline ends.